One and the same sample provided the 10 T cell receptor beta chains below, sequenced in a study of blood T cell repertoires in COVID-19. Profiled with immunoSEQ multiplex PCR; TCRdb holds only in-frame clones, not every one. The repertoire holds about 42,000 clones, with around 87% as singletons. The sequenced sample was peripheral blood. The receptors shown here come from a man under 40 with active or convalescent COVID-19.

The rearrangement joins TRBV5-4 to TRBJ2-7; D is possibly TRBD1 (6 bases). The CDR3 is 12 amino acids. Germline V gene lookup returns CDR1 SGHNT and CDR2 YYREEE (reference sequence). V was trimmed by 3 bases and J by 7 bases, leaving 11 bases between them. In nucleotides, the CDR3 is TGTGCCAGCAGCTCACAGGGAATTGAGCAGTACTTC. Residues: CASSSQGIEQYF. Complete variable domain (other parts from reference TRBV5-4 and TRBJ2-7): ETGVTQSPTHLIKTRGQQVTLRCSSQSGHNTVSWYQQALGQGPQFIFQYYREEENGRGNFPPRFSGLQFPNYSSELNVNALELDDSALYLCASSSQGIEQYFGPGTRLTVT.

The chain has TRBV6-5 and TRBJ2-7, with TRBD1 matching over 11 bases. V gave up 5 bases and J gave up 3 bases; unmatched junction bases: 3. This CDR3 region has 14 residues. From germline, CDR1 is MNHEY and CDR2 SVGAGI. CDR3 residues: CASSTGTGGYEQYF. The CDR3 DNA sequence: TGTGCCAGCAGTACCGGGACAGGGGGCTACGAGCAGTACTTC.

The chain couples TRBV7-9 to TRBJ2-2; tentatively, D is TRBD1 (6 bases). CDR1 is SEHNR, CDR2 FQNEAQ, per germline (reference sequence). V gave up 6 bases and J gave up 9 bases, with 14 bases separating them. CDR3 length equals 13 residues. CDR3 amino acids: CASRSGDSRELFF. In DNA, the CDR3 is TGTGCCAGCAGGTCAGGGGATAGCCGGGAGCTGTTTTTT.

This chain connects TRBV19 to TRBJ1-5, with unresolved D. There are 12 residues in the CDR3. V lost 2 bases, J lost 11 bases, and 10 bases lay in between. Germline-derived CDR1 and CDR2 are LNHDA and SQIVND (reference sequence). CDR3 in amino acids: CASSISEGAQHF. The CDR3 DNA reads as TGTGCCAGTAGTATAAGCGAGGGAGCCCAGCATTTT.

The chain links TRBV2 to TRBJ2-1; 9 nucleotides align to TRBD1. The CDR3 length is 16 residues. Per germline, CDR1 SNHLY and CDR2 FYNNEI. Trimming took 1 base from V and 7 from J; bases not matched to a gene: 8. CDR3 sequence: CASSEENRDRVNEQFF. The CDR3 DNA is TGTGCCAGCAGTGAAGAAAACCGGGACAGGGTTAATGAGCAGTTCTTC.

The CDR3 protein is CATSRMTSGSYNEQFF. The CDR3 bases are TGTGCCACCAGCAGAATGACTAGCGGGAGCTACAATGAGCAGTTCTTC. V usage is TRBV15 and J usage is TRBJ2-1; 12 positions match TRBD2. Germline V gene sequence: CDR1 LNHNV, CDR2 YYDKDF (reference sequence). CDR3 length equals 16 residues. The junction had 2 bases not matched to a gene; V was cut back by 2 bases and J by 3 bases. The full variable domain, its missing parts supplied by reference TRBV15 and TRBJ2-1, is DAMVIQNPRYQVTQFGKPVTLSCSQTLNHNVMYWYQQKSSQAPKLLFHYYDKDFNNEADTPDNFQSRRPNTSFCFLDIRSPGLGDTAMYLCATSRMTSGSYNEQFFGPGTRLTVL.

The chain joins TRBV4-2 to TRBJ2-3, with 11 bases that match TRBD2. This CDR3 is built from 16 residues. CDR1 and CDR2 from the germline V gene are LGHNA and YNFKEQ. Trimming took 5 bases from V and 2 from J; bases not matched to a gene: 6. CDR3 in DNA: TGTGCCAGCAGCATGATTAGCGGGGGGGCCACAGATACGCAGTATTTT. Protein: CASSMISGGATDTQYF.

The chain joins TRBV11-3 to TRBJ1-6; TRBD1 might be the D (5 bases). Deletions cut 1 base from V and 5 bases from J, with 12 bases between. CDR3 size: 16 residues. Germline values: CDR1 SGHNT, CDR2 YENEEA. CDR3 region: CASSLVETAHNSPLHF. The CDR3 DNA reads as TGTGCCAGCAGCTTAGTTGAGACAGCCCATAATTCACCCCTCCACTTT.

The rearrangement uses TRBV7-9 and TRBJ2-7; TRBD1 might be the D (6 bases). The germline V and J ends were trimmed by 5 bases and 4 bases, with 15 bases remaining between them. Per the germline V gene, CDR1 is SEHNR and CDR2 is FQNEAQ (reference sequence). This CDR3 has 14 amino acids. CDR3: CASSAWTAPYEQYV. The CDR3 coding sequence is TGTGCCAGCAGCGCCTGGACAGCCCCATACGAGCAGTACGTC.

This chain joins TRBV6-1 and TRBJ1-4; weak D call: TRBD1 (6 bases). Looked up from germline, CDR1 is MNHNS and CDR2 is SASEGT. This CDR3 has 16 residues. Trimming took off 4 bases at V and 5 bases at J, with 17 bases between the two ends. CDR3 sequence reads: CASSGSFGTPNEKLFF. CDR3 nucleotides: TGTGCCAGCAGTGGATCTTTCGGGACACCGAATGAAAAACTGTTTTTT.